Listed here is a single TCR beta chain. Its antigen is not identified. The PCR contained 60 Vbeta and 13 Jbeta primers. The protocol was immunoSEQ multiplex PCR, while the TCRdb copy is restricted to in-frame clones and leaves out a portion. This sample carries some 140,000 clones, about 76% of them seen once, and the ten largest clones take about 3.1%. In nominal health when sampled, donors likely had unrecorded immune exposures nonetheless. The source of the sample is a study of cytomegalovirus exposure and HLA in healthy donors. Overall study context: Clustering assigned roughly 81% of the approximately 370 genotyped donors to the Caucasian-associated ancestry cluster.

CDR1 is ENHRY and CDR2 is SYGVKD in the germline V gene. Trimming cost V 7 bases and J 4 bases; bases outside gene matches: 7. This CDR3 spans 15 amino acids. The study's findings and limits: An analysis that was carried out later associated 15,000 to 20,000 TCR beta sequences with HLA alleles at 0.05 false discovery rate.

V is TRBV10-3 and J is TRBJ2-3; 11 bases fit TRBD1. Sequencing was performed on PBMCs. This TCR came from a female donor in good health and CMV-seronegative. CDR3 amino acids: CAIKISGQGADTQYF. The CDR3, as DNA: TGTGCCATCAAAATATCGGGACAGGGGGCAGATACGCAGTATTTT.